The 5 T cell receptor beta chains listed next were all sequenced from one sample in a study of vaccination and CD4 T cells after COVID-19. No cognate antigen is known for these TCRs. Regarding treatment: approximately 10-day PBMC culture with coronavirus spike peptide pools or control peptides (ViraFEST assay). Sequenced with the Oncomine TCR Beta short-read assay was DNA taken from cultured CD4+ T cells. From the PCR reads, TCRdb called clonotypes with MiXCR, one entry per CDR3 protein. The sample yields tens of thousands of distinct CDR3 sequences, 62% seen once. Sequencing was carried out using CD4+ T cells from blood, cultured in vitro. These receptors were taken from a human donor who had recovered from COVID-19.

The chain links TRBV6-2 or TRBV6-3 to TRBJ1-2; 7 bases align to TRBD1. The CDR3 has 12 amino acids. CDR1 is MNHEY and CDR2 is SVGEGT in the germline V gene. V shed 6 bases, J shed 8 bases, and the junction held 6 bases outside the gene matches. The CDR3 reads CASSRRGSGYTF. For the CDR3, the DNA is TGTGCCAGCAGCCGCAGGGGGAGCGGCTACACCTTC.

The chain links TRBV20-1 to TRBJ1-5; 8 bases line up with TRBD1. After removal of 6 bases from V and 15 bases from J, the junction contained 10 bases not matched to a gene. The CDR3 spans 11 residues. Germline assignment: CDR1 DFQATT and CDR2 SNEGSKA (reference sequence). The CDR3 nucleotides read TGCAGTGCCATAGACAGGGGCATTCGGCATTTT. It is translated as CSAIDRGIRHF.

The table lists this clonotype with a few counts. V gene TRBV2 combines with J gene TRBJ2-4, with 16 bases fitting TRBD2. The CDR3 runs to 14 residues. The V and J ends lost 6 bases and 8 bases, in that order; junction bases with no gene match: 1. Germline V gives CDR1 SNHLY, CDR2 FYNNEI. CDR3 region: CASRGLAGGDIQYF. The CDR3 DNA reads as TGTGCCAGCAGGGGACTAGCGGGAGGGGACATTCAGTACTTC.

V is TRBV20-1 and J is TRBJ2-3; 15 nucleotides line up with TRBD2. Germline CDR1 DFQATT, CDR2 SNEGSKA (reference sequence). The CDR3 is 13 residues long. Trimming removed 8 bases from V and 9 bases from J; junction bases left unmatched: 6. This chain's CDR3 is CSRTSGRGGTQYF. CDR3 sequence (DNA): TGCAGTCGGACTAGCGGGAGGGGGGGGACGCAGTATTTT.

CDR3 nucleotide sequence: TGTGCCAGTTTGTCGGACAGGGCCACCGGGGAGCTGTTTTTT. Protein product: CASLSDRATGELFF. This sequence joins TRBV19 and TRBJ2-2; 8 bases are shared with TRBD1. The germline V gene has CDR1 LNHDA and CDR2 SQIVND (reference sequence). J gave up 4 bases and V 8 bases, and 6 bases lay outside the gene matches. This CDR3 is 14 amino acids long.